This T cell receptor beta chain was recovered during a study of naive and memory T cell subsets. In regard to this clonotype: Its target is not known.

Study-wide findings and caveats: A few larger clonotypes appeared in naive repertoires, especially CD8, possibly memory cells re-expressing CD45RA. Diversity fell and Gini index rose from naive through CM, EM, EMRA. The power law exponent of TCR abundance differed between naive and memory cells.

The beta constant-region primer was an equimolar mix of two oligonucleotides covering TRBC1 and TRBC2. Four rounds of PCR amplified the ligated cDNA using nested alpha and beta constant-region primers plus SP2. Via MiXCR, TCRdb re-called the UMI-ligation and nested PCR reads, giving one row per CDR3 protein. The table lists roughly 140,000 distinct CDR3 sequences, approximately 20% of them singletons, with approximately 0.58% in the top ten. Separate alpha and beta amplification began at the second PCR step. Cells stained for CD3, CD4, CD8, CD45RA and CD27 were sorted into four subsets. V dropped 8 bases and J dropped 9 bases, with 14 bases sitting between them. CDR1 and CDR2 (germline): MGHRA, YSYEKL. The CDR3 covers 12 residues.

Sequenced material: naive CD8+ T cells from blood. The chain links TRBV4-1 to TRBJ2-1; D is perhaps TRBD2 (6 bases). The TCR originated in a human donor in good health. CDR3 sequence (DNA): TGCGCCAGCGGGGGGATGGGGGTTGAGCAGTTCTTC. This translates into CASGGMGVEQFF.